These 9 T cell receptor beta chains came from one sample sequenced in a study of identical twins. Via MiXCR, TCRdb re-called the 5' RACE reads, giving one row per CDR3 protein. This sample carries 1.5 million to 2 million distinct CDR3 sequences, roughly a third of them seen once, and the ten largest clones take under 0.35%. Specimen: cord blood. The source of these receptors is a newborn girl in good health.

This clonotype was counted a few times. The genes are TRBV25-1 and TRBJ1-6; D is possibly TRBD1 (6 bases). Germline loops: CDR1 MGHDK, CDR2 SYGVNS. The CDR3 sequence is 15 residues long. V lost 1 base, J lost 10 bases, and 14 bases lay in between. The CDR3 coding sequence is TGTGCCAGCAGTGAATCGGTGGGGGCCGGATCACCCCTCCACTTT. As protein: CASSESVGAGSPLHF.

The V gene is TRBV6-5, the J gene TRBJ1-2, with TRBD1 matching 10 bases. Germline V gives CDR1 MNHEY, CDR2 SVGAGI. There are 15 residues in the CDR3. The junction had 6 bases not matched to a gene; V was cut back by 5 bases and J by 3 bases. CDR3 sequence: CASSTDRGPYYGYTF. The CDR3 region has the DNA TGTGCCAGCAGTACTGACAGGGGGCCGTACTATGGCTACACCTTC.

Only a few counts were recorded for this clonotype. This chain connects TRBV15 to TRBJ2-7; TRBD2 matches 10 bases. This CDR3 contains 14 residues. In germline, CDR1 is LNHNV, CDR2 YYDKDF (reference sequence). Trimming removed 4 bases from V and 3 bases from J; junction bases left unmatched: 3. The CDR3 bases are TGTGCCACCAGCACTAGCGGGAGAAGCTACGAGCAGTACTTC. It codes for CATSTSGRSYEQYF.

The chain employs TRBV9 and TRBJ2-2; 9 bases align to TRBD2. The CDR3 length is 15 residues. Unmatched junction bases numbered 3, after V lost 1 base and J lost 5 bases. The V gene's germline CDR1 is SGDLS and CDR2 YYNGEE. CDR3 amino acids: CASSVRLAGTGELFF. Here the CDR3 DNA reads TGTGCCAGCAGCGTACGGCTAGCGGGGACCGGGGAGCTGTTTTTT.

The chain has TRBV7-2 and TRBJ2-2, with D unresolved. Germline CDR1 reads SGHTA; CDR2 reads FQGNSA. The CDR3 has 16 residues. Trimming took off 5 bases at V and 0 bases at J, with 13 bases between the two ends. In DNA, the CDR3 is TGTGCCAGCAGCCTCTGGCACAGCGCGAACACCGGGGAGCTGTTTTTT. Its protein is CASSLWHSANTGELFF.

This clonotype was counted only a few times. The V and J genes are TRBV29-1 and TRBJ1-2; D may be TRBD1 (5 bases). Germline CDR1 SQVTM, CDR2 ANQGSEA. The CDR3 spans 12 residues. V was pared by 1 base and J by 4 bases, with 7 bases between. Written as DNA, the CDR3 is TGCAGCGTTGAAGCAGGGAGCTATGGCTACACCTTC. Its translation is CSVEAGSYGYTF.

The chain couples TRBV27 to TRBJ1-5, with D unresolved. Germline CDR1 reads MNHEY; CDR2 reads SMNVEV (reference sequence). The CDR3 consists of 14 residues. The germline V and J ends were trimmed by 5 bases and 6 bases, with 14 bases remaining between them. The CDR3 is CASSPAGYLQPQHF. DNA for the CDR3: TGTGCCAGCAGTCCAGCGGGATACCTTCAGCCCCAGCATTTT.

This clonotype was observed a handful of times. In nucleotides, the CDR3 is TGTGCCAGCAGTTACTCGAGGGGGGGCAATGAAAAACTGTTTTTT. It codes for CASSYSRGGNEKLFF. The V gene is TRBV6-6, the J gene TRBJ1-4, with a weak D call TRBD1 (6 bases). V dropped 0 bases and J dropped 5 bases, with 10 bases sitting between them. The CDR3 spans 15 residues. Germline CDR1 is MNHNY and CDR2 is SVGAGI (reference sequence).

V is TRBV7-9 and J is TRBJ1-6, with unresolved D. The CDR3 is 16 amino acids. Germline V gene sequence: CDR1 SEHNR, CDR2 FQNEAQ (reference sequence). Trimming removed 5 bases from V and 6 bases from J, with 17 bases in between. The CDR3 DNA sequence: TGTGCCAGCAGCGTCCTTTTTACTTGGGGTAATTCACCCCTCCACTTT. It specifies CASSVLFTWGNSPLHF. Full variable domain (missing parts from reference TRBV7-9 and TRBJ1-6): DTGVSQNPRHKITKRGQNVTFRCDPISEHNRLYWYRQTLGQGPEFLTYFQNEAQLEKSRLLSDRFSAERPKGSFSTLEIQRTEQGDSAMYLCASSVLFTWGNSPLHFGNGTRLTVT.